The clone carrying this TCR beta chain was counted ten times or more. This entry is derived from a study of blood T cells in healthy people across ages. Trimming took 0 bases from V and 4 from J, leaving 18 bases between them. This CDR3 contains 17 residues. The V gene's germline CDR1 is LGHNA and CDR2 YSLEER. Combining a sample-barcoded 5' primer with a J-beta primer mix, a second PCR ran for 7 to 11 cycles. TCRdb itself ran the 5' RACE reads through MiXCR, one entry per CDR3 protein. Here the sample spans around 1,000,000 distinct CDR3 sequences, roughly two fifths being singletons. The authors isolated at least 7 million PBMCs per sample.

V is TRBV4-3 and J is TRBJ1-2; possible D gene TRBD1, 6 bases. This sequence originates from a young man in good health. The specimen was blood. The CDR3 protein is CASSQDSRSSRGYGYTF. The DNA of the CDR3 is TGCGCCAGCAGCCAAGATAGTAGGAGTAGCAGGGGCTATGGCTACACCTTC.